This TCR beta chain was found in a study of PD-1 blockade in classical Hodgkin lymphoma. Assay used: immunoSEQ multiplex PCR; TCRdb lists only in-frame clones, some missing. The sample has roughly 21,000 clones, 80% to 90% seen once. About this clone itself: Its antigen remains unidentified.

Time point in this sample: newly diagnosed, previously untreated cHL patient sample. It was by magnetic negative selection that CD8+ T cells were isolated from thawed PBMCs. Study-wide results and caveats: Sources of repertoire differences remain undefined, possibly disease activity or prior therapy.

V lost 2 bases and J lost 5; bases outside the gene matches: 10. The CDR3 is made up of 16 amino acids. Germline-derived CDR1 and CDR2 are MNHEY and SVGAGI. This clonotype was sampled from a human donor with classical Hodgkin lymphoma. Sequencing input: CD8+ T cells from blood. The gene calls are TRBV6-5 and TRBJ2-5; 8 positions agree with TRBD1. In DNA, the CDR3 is TGTGCCAGCAGTTACGCGAAAACAGGGGGGAGGGAGACCCAGTACTTC. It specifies CASSYAKTGGRETQYF.